Sequencing of this TCR beta chain was carried out in a study of blood T cell repertoires in COVID-19. Whole-study context: Spain, Italy and the United States supplied samples that represented acute and convalescent COVID-19. The cDNA or gDNA used as material had been derived from T cells, B-cell-depleted T cells, or PBMCs.

CDR3 size: 17 residues. Germline V gives CDR1 SEHNR, CDR2 FQNEAQ (reference sequence). The V segment lost 5 bases and the J segment 5 bases; nucleotides outside the gene matches: 11. Original methodology: Researchers report that nucleated cell counts were estimated from reference gene primer amplification. Libraries were prepared by immunoSEQ multiplex PCR; TCRdb keeps only in-frame clonotypes and omits some of them. The V and J calls and clone size were taken over from that table, and D and trimming were inferred from the DNA. The data contain some 120,000 clones, around 84% of them singletons. This chain uses TRBV7-9 with TRBJ2-5, with TRBD2 identical over 13 bases. Sequencing input: peripheral blood. The sequence was obtained from a middle-aged man with acute or convalescent COVID-19. The CDR3 nucleotides read TGTGCCAGCAGCCACTCCCCAGGACTAGCGGGAGTTGAGACCCAGTACTTC. Translation: CASSHSPGLAGVETQYF.